The rows below give T cell receptor beta chains drawn from one sample of a study of cytomegalovirus exposure and HLA in healthy donors. The assay was immunoSEQ multiplex PCR, and TCRdb's table has in-frame clones only and misses some. There are under 300,000 clones in the sample; approximately 85% occur only once, and 1.5% to 2% lies in the top ten. Sequencing was done on a sample of PBMCs. The receptors here all came from a woman aged 40 to 50 in good health and CMV-seropositive. The CDR3 runs from the conserved cysteine through the conserved F or W. Fields, in order: CDR3 length, V gene, J gene, CDR3 protein.

16	TRBV6-6	TRBJ2-7	CASSPGLAGGSYEQYF
13	TRBV6-5	TRBJ2-7	CASRMAASYEQYF
13	TRBV5-1	TRBJ2-5	CASSLGGSETQYF
18	TRBV21-1	TRBJ1-5	CASSKARGDRGRDQPQHF
15	TRBV6-6	TRBJ1-2	CASSYSTGGTYGYTF
14	TRBV6-6	TRBJ1-2	CASEWRGSNYGYTF
15	TRBV2	TRBJ2-5	CASSFDRVGRETQYF
13	TRBV18	TRBJ1-2	CASSLDSGYGYTF
13	TRBV28	TRBJ1-2	CASSPSPNYGYTF
14	TRBV19	TRBJ1-5	CASSIERGNQPQHF
13	TRBV7-2	TRBJ1-2	CASRQQQIYGYTF
13	TRBV2	TRBJ2-2	CASILEVGGELFF
12	TRBV29-1	TRBJ2-5	CSVARDGETQYF
15	TRBV19	TRBJ1-1	CASSLQGVRNTEAFF
14	TRBV28	TRBJ2-7	CASSRLGDTYEQYF
13	TRBV27	TRBJ1-1	CASSPGGGPEAFF
14	TRBV7-9	TRBJ2-7	CASSFRQGNYEQYF
17	TRBV7-8	TRBJ1-6	CASSAAGGRTYNSPLHF
14	TRBV7-8	TRBJ2-3	CASSSTVPTDTQYF
13	TRBV27	TRBJ2-7	CASSFGPAYEQYF
16	TRBV9	TRBJ2-4	CASSVGPAGHKNIQYF
15	TRBV4-3	TRBJ2-7	CASSWGLAGSYEQYF
14	TRBV9	TRBJ2-5	CASSVGDPPKTQYF
10	TRBV11-2	TRBJ2-1	CASMGREQFF
14	TRBV11-2	TRBJ1-1	CASSFRGLNTEAFF
14	TRBV29-1	TRBJ2-1	CSVVGLALNNEQFF
12	TRBV5-1	TRBJ1-2	CASSLTGYGYTF
15	TRBV2	TRBJ2-7	CASSQGLLLLYEQYF
14	TRBV6-5	TRBJ1-5	CASSPRGGNQPQHF